Listed below are T cell receptor beta chains from one sample, sequenced in a study of shared clonotypes between healthy human individuals. Sequencing used immunoSEQ multiplex PCR; TCRdb keeps in-frame clones, though not all of them. The sample yields hundreds of thousands of clones, 90% to 95% seen once. The material sequenced was naive CD8+ T cells sorted from blood. These receptors came from a woman aged 25 to 39 in good health. The CDR3 runs from the conserved cysteine through the conserved F or W. Each record gives: V gene, D gene, J gene, CDR3 protein. D genes are given only for firm matches.

TRBV4-1	TRBD2	TRBJ2-3	CASSPKAPRLAADTQYF
TRBV19	NA	TRBJ1-5	CASSIGQFSNQPQHF
TRBV27	TRBD2	TRBJ2-1	CASSWTSGRDNEQFF
TRBV27	TRBD2	TRBJ2-2	CASSLSPGSGRAGELFF
TRBV7-2	TRBD2	TRBJ2-3	CASSPLAGGPTDTQYF
TRBV27	NA	TRBJ2-1	CASTTSPGEQFF
TRBV5-4	NA	TRBJ1-2	CASSPAASLGGYTF
TRBV27	TRBD2	TRBJ2-7	CASSSRGSGSYEQYF
TRBV15	NA	TRBJ1-5	CATSREAGRQPQHF
TRBV19	NA	TRBJ2-1	CASRKGGTLVHEQFF
TRBV6-1	NA	TRBJ1-2	CASSELYVTAHYGYTF
TRBV7-9	TRBD1	TRBJ1-4	CASSHQDRRFEKLFF
TRBV5-6	NA	TRBJ2-2	CASSLAVKGGTGELFF
TRBV27	TRBD1	TRBJ2-7	CASSLGTGGIHEQYF
TRBV5-4	TRBD2	TRBJ2-5	CASSLWGGTQETQYF
TRBV6-5	NA	TRBJ2-6	CASSYSGANVLTF
TRBV4-1	TRBD2	TRBJ2-5	CASSQGLAGGETQYF
TRBV6-5	NA	TRBJ2-7	CASSLGRGGHEQYF
TRBV28	NA	TRBJ2-1	CASSPDPSYNEQFF
TRBV19	NA	TRBJ1-2	CASSIKYRNNGYTF
TRBV9	NA	TRBJ2-7	CASSVGGGVSYEQYF
TRBV7-3	TRBD2	TRBJ2-7	CASSIEGRGEQYF
TRBV6-5	NA	TRBJ2-7	CASRPTTNSYEQYF
TRBV6-1	TRBD2	TRBJ2-7	CASSEGLAGNYEQYF
TRBV11-2	NA	NA	CASSLEPEQYF
TRBV7-9	TRBD1	TRBJ2-4	CASSRGQGGPKNIQYF
TRBV28	TRBD2	TRBJ2-1	CASSFIAGGSYNEQFF
TRBV11-2	NA	TRBJ2-7	CASSSGYGSYEQYF
TRBV13	TRBD2	TRBJ2-3	CASSSGLADYTQYF
TRBV2	TRBD2	TRBJ2-7	CASSDRLAGLAEQYF
TRBV19	TRBD1	TRBJ1-5	CASSIDLETGVRQPQHF
TRBV28	NA	TRBJ2-6	CASSATGAGANVLTF
TRBV7-9	TRBD2	TRBJ2-3	CASSPGTSGRDTDTQYF
TRBV19	TRBD1	TRBJ1-1	CASSIDQAGGAEAFF
TRBV28	NA	TRBJ1-5	CASSIRAQPQHF
TRBV5-4	TRBD1	TRBJ1-2	CASSLGTGAGGYTF
TRBV4-2	TRBD2	TRBJ2-7	CASSQELAEPTAYF
TRBV27	NA	TRBJ1-2	CASSFGPGNGYTF
TRBV30	NA	TRBJ1-2	CAWRGTGLEKGYTF
TRBV27	TRBD2	NA	CASSPGLASNEQYF
TRBV19	NA	TRBJ2-7	CASSMVGYEQYF
TRBV27	NA	TRBJ2-7	CASSPSRGHEQYF
TRBV13	TRBD1	TRBJ2-7	CASSQRDRGRSYEQYF
TRBV28	NA	TRBJ2-5	CASSFSGMAQYF
TRBV29-1	NA	TRBJ2-7	CSVETASSYEQYF
TRBV10-1	NA	TRBJ2-2	CASSEGLAGKNTGELFF
TRBV10-2	NA	TRBJ2-3	CASSVGQGRPDTQYF
TRBV29-1	NA	NA	CSVGPATGSSYEQYF
TRBV9	NA	TRBJ1-2	CASSASTGYTF
TRBV6-6	NA	TRBJ1-1	CASSSPGENTEAFF
TRBV27	NA	TRBJ1-2	CASSPFGTGYGYTF
TRBV19	NA	TRBJ2-4	CASSIDGEGNIQYF
TRBV27	NA	TRBJ1-4	CASSLNGVLQGEKLFF
TRBV4-1	NA	TRBJ2-1	CASSQMEGDYSYNEQFF
TRBV28	TRBD2	TRBJ2-1	CASSILLAGVSYNEQFF
TRBV2	NA	TRBJ1-5	CASSEQGSNQPQHF